The T cell receptor beta chain under discussion was sequenced for a study of CD8+CD57+ T cells in acquired aplastic anemia. Previously, flow cytometry had revealed CD8+CD57+ cell expansion in the patients chosen for sequencing. This clonotype has at least ten counts. Genomic DNA served as template for TCR beta VDJ and CDR3 profiling. TCRdb re-derived calls from the reads in MiXCR, one entry per CDR3 protein. Among a few hundred thousand distinct CDR3 sequences listed, 45% to 65% were seen once. V was clipped by 4 bases and J by 4 bases, with 10 bases between them. The CDR3 loop spans 12 amino acids. The germline V gene encodes CDR1 GTSNPN and CDR2 SVGIG (reference sequence).

Sequencing was carried out using sorted CD4+, CD8+, or CD8+CD57+ T cells (not recorded which) from PBMCs. This receptor was obtained from a human donor with aplastic anemia. The J gene is TRBJ1-2, the V gene TRBV30; TRBD1 is a possible D gene (6 bases). The CDR3 DNA sequence: TGTGCCTGGAACAGGGAAGGCTATGGCTACACCTTC. Protein sequence: CAWNREGYGYTF.